This TCR beta chain was captured by sequencing in a study of T cells in localized non-small cell lung cancer. With 5 bases removed from V and 1 base from J, the gap between germline ends came to 21 bases. CDR1 and CDR2 (germline): SGHRS, YFSETQ. This CDR3 has 17 amino acids. Generated by immunoSEQ multiplex PCR, the TCRdb table keeps only in-frame clones and is missing some. The sample holds around 96,000 clones; roughly 93% are singletons and the top ten take 4.1%. This TCR was recovered from a woman between 40 and 69 years old with stage II squamous cell lung carcinoma. This specimen was PBMCs, taken before any cancer treatment. This chain links TRBV5-1 with TRBJ1-1, with D hard to call. The CDR3 here is CASRRGSGLGSNTEAFF. The CDR3 DNA reads TGCGCCAGCAGGCGTGGGTCGGGGTTGGGGTCGAACACTGAAGCTTTCTTT.